Below are 11 T cell receptor beta chains sequenced from a single sample in a study of T cell responses to AZD1222 COVID-19 vaccine. Assay used: immunoSEQ multiplex PCR; TCRdb lists only in-frame clones, some missing. The table lists 150,000 or so clones, roughly 94% of them singletons. Material: peripheral blood, obtained 28 days after the second AZD1222 dose. The receptors here all came from an adult who received the AZD1222 COVID-19 vaccine.

The chain uses TRBV7-9 and TRBJ2-5; tentative D call: TRBD1 (5 bases). V was cut by 3 bases and J by 5 bases, with 19 bases left in between. This CDR3 is built from 16 residues. The V gene's germline CDR1 is SEHNR and CDR2 FQNEAQ (reference sequence). The CDR3: CASSFTAGPLGETQYF. The DNA for the CDR3 is TGTGCCAGCAGCTTTACGGCAGGGCCCCTCGGGGAGACCCAGTACTTC.

This clone was observed a handful of times. The gene calls are TRBV5-4 and TRBJ2-2, with TRBD2 matching over 7 bases. V lost 4 bases to trimming and J lost 0 bases; unmatched junction nucleotides: 6. The CDR3 is made up of 16 amino acids. Germline V gene sequence: CDR1 SGHNT, CDR2 YYREEE (reference sequence). The DNA for the CDR3 is TGTGCCAGCAGCCCCTCCGGACTAGCGAACACCGGGGAGCTGTTTTTT. This translates into CASSPSGLANTGELFF.

The rearrangement uses TRBV13 and TRBJ2-3, with D unresolved. V shed 4 bases and J shed 4 bases, with 6 bases lying between them. This CDR3 region has 12 residues. Germline values: CDR1 PRHDT, CDR2 FYEKMQ (reference sequence). Here the CDR3 DNA reads TGTGCCAGCAGCTCGAGCCCAGATACGCAGTATTTT. Amino acid sequence: CASSSSPDTQYF.

This rearrangement joins TRBV4-1 to TRBJ2-7, with TRBD1 identical over 7 bases. The germline V gene encodes CDR1 MGHRA and CDR2 YSYEKL. Losses at the gene ends were 1 base for V and 2 bases for J; bases not matched to a gene: 14. The CDR3 is made up of 18 amino acids. This CDR3 reads CASSQVYERGHLTYEQYF. The DNA of the CDR3 is TGCGCCAGCAGCCAAGTCTACGAAAGGGGGCACCTCACCTACGAGCAGTACTTC.

V usage is TRBV7-6 and J usage is TRBJ1-2; 8 bases map to TRBD1. Germline V gene data show CDR1 as SGHVS and CDR2 as FNYEAQ. The CDR3 extends over 16 amino acids. V trimming: 5 bases; J trimming: 4 bases; junction bases outside the gene matches: 12. The CDR3 region is CASSPGTGRLVYGYTF. The CDR3 nucleotides are TGTGCCAGCAGCCCCGGGACAGGTCGGTTAGTCTATGGCTACACCTTC.

V and J are TRBV5-1 and TRBJ2-5; D remains ambiguous. This CDR3 is 16 amino acids long. Germline-derived CDR1 and CDR2 are SGHRS and YFSETQ. The germline V and J ends were trimmed by 2 bases and 1 base, with 15 bases remaining between them. The DNA for the CDR3 is TGCGCCAGCAGCTTTTTTTCAGGCAGGCGCCAAGAGACCCAGTACTTC. This sequence encodes CASSFFSGRRQETQYF. Filled out from reference TRBV5-1 and TRBJ2-5, the complete variable domain reads KAGVTQTPRYLIKTRGQQVTLSCSPISGHRSVSWYQQTPGQGLQFLFEYFSETQRNKGNFPGRFSGRQFSNSRSEMNVSTLELGDSALYLCASSFFSGRRQETQYFGPGTRLLVL.

The chain couples TRBV10-3 to TRBJ1-4, with D unclear. The CDR3 totals 14 residues. Trimming cost V 3 bases and J 4 bases, with 9 bases left between them. Germline CDR1 reads ENHRY; CDR2 reads SYGVKD. The CDR3 nucleotides read TGTGCCATCAGTGACGGGCAGCTTAATGAAAAACTGTTTTTT. It encodes CAISDGQLNEKLFF.

The rearrangement links TRBV3-1 (or the pseudogene TRBV3-2) to TRBJ1-1, with D unclear. Per the germline V gene, CDR1 is LGHDT and CDR2 is YNNKEL (reference sequence). The length of the CDR3 is 17 residues. V gave up 0 bases and J gave up 0 bases, with 14 bases separating them. The CDR3 coding sequence is TGTGCCAGCAGCCAAGAAGCCCGGGAGTACTTGAACACTGAAGCTTTCTTT. This codes for CASSQEAREYLNTEAFF.

For this clone: At one boundary the junction diverges from the germline segment, which might be a read error. The rearrangement uses TRBV7-7 and TRBJ2-5, with 11 bases matching TRBD2. This CDR3 has 15 residues. The germline gives CDR1 SSHAT, CDR2 FNYEAQ (reference sequence). The DNA for the CDR3 is TGTGCTAGCAGCCCTAGCGGGGGGCGGAGGGAGACCCAGTACTTC. Protein product: CASSPSGGRRETQYF.

In DNA form, the CDR3 reads TGTGCCAGCAGCCAAGGGACAGGGGGTGGAGGCTACACCTTC. It translates to CASSQGTGGGGYTF. J is TRBJ1-2 and V is TRBV7-9, with 11 bases identical to TRBD1. The length of the CDR3 is 14 residues. With 5 bases clipped from V and 8 bases from J, the junction kept 7 bases outside the gene matches. Germline V gene lookup returns CDR1 SEHNR and CDR2 FQNEAQ (reference sequence).

The chain combines TRBV19 with TRBJ1-2, with 10 bases aligning to TRBD1. The V and J ends lost 0 bases and 5 bases, in that order; junction bases with no gene match: 6. The CDR3 is made up of 16 amino acids. Germline values: CDR1 LNHDA, CDR2 SQIVND (reference sequence). The CDR3 nucleotides read TGTGCCAGTAGTATAGATCCCGCGGGACAGGGGTATGGCTACACCTTC. Encoded protein: CASSIDPAGQGYGYTF.